Below, 14 T cell receptor beta chains from the same sample are listed, as sequenced in a study of cytomegalovirus exposure and HLA in healthy donors. The PCR made use of 60 Vbeta and 13 Jbeta primers. Sequencing was performed with immunoSEQ multiplex PCR; in TCRdb, only in-frame clones are kept and a portion is missing. Of roughly 120,000 clones in the sample, around 82% are singletons; the top ten hold around 3.6%. Sequencing input: PBMCs. The receptors were gathered from a man aged 40-55 years in good health and CMV-seronegative.

DNA of the CDR3: TGCGCCAGCAGCCAAGGAGTCAGGGGTAGCGAGCAGTACTTC. It translates to CASSQGVRGSEQYF. J is TRBJ2-7 and V is TRBV4-1; D may be TRBD1 (6 bases). Trimming removed 1 base from V and 6 bases from J, with 13 bases in between. This CDR3 region has 14 residues. The germline gives CDR1 MGHRA, CDR2 YSYEKL.

The chain combines TRBV5-8 with TRBJ2-2; D ambiguous. Germline-derived CDR1 and CDR2 are SGHTS and YDEGEE. The CDR3 spans 16 residues. V was trimmed by 5 bases and J by 6 bases, leaving 20 bases between them. Here the CDR3 DNA reads TGTGCCAGCAGTTATAAGACACCGTCTACGCCCGGGGAGCTGTTTTTT. It is translated as CASSYKTPSTPGELFF.

The rearrangement joins TRBV5-1 to TRBJ2-2, with TRBD1 matching over 10 bases. This CDR3 contains 16 residues. Germline assignment: CDR1 SGHRS and CDR2 YFSETQ. The ends lost 6 bases at V and 0 bases at J; junction bases unmatched: 5. CDR3 coding DNA: TGCGCCAGCAAAAAGACAGGGGGCGCGAACACCGGGGAGCTGTTTTTT. Its protein is CASKKTGGANTGELFF. Variable domain in full (rest from reference TRBV5-1 and TRBJ2-2): KAGVTQTPRYLIKTRGQQVTLSCSPISGHRSVSWYQQTPGQGLQFLFEYFSETQRNKGNFPGRFSGRQFSNSRSEMNVSTLELGDSALYLCASKKTGGANTGELFFGEGSRLTVL.

The chain carries TRBV7-9 and TRBJ2-4, with 10 bases matching TRBD2. The V gene end was trimmed by 8 bases and the J gene end by 4 bases; junction bases not matched to a gene: 14. CDR3 length: 17 residues. Germline V CDR1 and CDR2: SEHNR, FQNEAQ (reference sequence). The CDR3 spells CASLASGGLRSKNIQYF. For the CDR3, the DNA is TGTGCCAGCCTCGCTAGCGGGGGCCTGCGTAGTAAAAACATTCAGTACTTC. Full variable domain (remainder filled in from reference TRBV7-9 and TRBJ2-4): DTGVSQNPRHKITKRGQNVTFRCDPISEHNRLYWYRQTLGQGPEFLTYFQNEAQLEKSRLLSDRFSAERPKGSFSTLEIQRTEQGDSAMYLCASLASGGLRSKNIQYFGAGTRLSVL.

The chain couples TRBV7-2 to TRBJ2-7; 9 nucleotides line up with TRBD2. V was pared by 4 bases and J by 0 bases, with 7 bases of the junction left unmatched. Germline lookup yields CDR1 SGHTA and CDR2 FQGNSA. The length of the CDR3 is 16 residues. This CDR3 reads CASSYRSAGGSYEQYF. The CDR3 DNA is TGTGCCAGCAGCTACCGGTCAGCGGGGGGCTCCTACGAGCAGTACTTC.

The chain links TRBV7-2 to TRBJ2-1, with D possibly TRBD2 on 6 matching bases. CDR1 and CDR2 from the germline V gene are SGHTA and FQGNSA. The CDR3 consists of 14 residues. The V and J ends lost 0 bases and 7 bases respectively, with 10 bases between them. CDR3 sequence reads: CASSLAVAVNEQFF. The CDR3 coding sequence is TGTGCCAGCAGCTTAGCCGTAGCGGTGAATGAGCAGTTCTTC. Full variable domain (missing parts from reference TRBV7-2 and TRBJ2-1): GAGVSQSPSNKVTEKGKDVELRCDPISGHTALYWYRQSLGQGLEFLIYFQGNSAPDKSGLPSDRFSAERTGGSVSTLTIQRTQQEDSAVYLCASSLAVAVNEQFFGPGTRLTVL.

This clone was recorded a few times. The chain links TRBV7-6 to TRBJ2-7; TRBD1 might be the D (5 bases). This CDR3 is 13 amino acids long. With 1 base removed from V and 3 bases from J, the gap between germline ends came to 7 bases. Germline V gives CDR1 SGHVS, CDR2 FNYEAQ. The CDR3 here is CASSLDRSYEQYF. Written as DNA, the CDR3 is TGTGCCAGCAGCTTAGACAGGAGCTACGAGCAGTACTTC.

The table lists this clone with a count of one. J is TRBJ1-1 and V is TRBV29-1; TRBD1 might be the D (5 bases). The V gene lost 7 bases and the J gene lost 1 base, with 7 bases spanning the gap. There are 11 residues in the CDR3. Germline V gene data show CDR1 as SQVTM and CDR2 as ANQGSEA. The CDR3 DNA sequence: TGCAGCGCCACAGGGAACACTGAAGCTTTCTTT. It translates to CSATGNTEAFF.

This chain joins TRBV7-6 and TRBJ2-5; D is unresolved. The J call may be in error: the DNA end matches TRBJ2-7 better. Germline lookup yields CDR1 SGHVS and CDR2 FNYEAQ. The CDR3 sequence is 11 residues long. DNA for the CDR3: TGTGCCAGCAGCCGACTTAGCGAGCAGTACTTC. Its translation is CASSRLSEQYF.

The chain joins TRBV7-2 to TRBJ2-1; 8 bases line up with TRBD2. The CDR3 is 15 residues long. Germline values: CDR1 SGHTA, CDR2 FQGNSA. V was clipped by 3 bases and J by 4 bases; unmatched bases: 5. The CDR3 DNA reads as TGTGCCAGCAGCTTTGGACTAGCCCTATACAATGAGCAGTTCTTC. This encodes CASSFGLALYNEQFF.

The V and J genes are TRBV28 and TRBJ2-2, with 14 bases identical to TRBD2. This CDR3 is built from 18 residues. CDR1 and CDR2 (germline): MDHEN, SYDVKM. The V segment lost 2 bases and the J segment 5 bases; nucleotides outside the gene matches: 7. As DNA, the CDR3 is TGTGCCAGCAGTTTACCCCAGGGACTAGCGGGGGTAACCGGGGAGCTGTTTTTT. The encoded protein is CASSLPQGLAGVTGELFF.

The chain recombines TRBV7-2 with TRBJ1-1, with D possibly TRBD1 on 6 matching bases. Germline V CDR1 and CDR2: SGHTA, FQGNSA. V was shortened by 4 bases and J by 4 bases, with 10 bases between the two germline ends. The CDR3 totals 13 residues. CDR3 sequence: CASSSQGSTEAFF. CDR3 DNA sequence: TGTGCCAGCAGCTCTCAGGGGAGCACTGAAGCTTTCTTT.

The gene calls are TRBV27 and TRBJ1-1; TRBD1 is a possible D gene (6 bases). V dropped 8 bases and J dropped 3 bases, with 22 bases sitting between them. CDR1 is MNHEY and CDR2 is SMNVEV in the germline V gene (reference sequence). This CDR3 comprises 16 residues. CDR3 DNA: TGTGCCAGCGGACCGTTAACAGGGTTTAGTCACACTGAAGCTTTCTTT. It specifies CASGPLTGFSHTEAFF.

V gene TRBV19 combines with J gene TRBJ1-2; D is possibly TRBD1 (6 bases). This CDR3 region has 19 residues. Looked up from germline, CDR1 is LNHDA and CDR2 is SQIVND (reference sequence). The germline V and J ends were trimmed by 9 bases and 2 bases, with 31 bases remaining between them. CDR3 bases: TGTGCCAGCCAGCCTTCCACACTTTACTCCTGGGACACCAACTATGGCTACACCTTC. Residues: CASQPSTLYSWDTNYGYTF.